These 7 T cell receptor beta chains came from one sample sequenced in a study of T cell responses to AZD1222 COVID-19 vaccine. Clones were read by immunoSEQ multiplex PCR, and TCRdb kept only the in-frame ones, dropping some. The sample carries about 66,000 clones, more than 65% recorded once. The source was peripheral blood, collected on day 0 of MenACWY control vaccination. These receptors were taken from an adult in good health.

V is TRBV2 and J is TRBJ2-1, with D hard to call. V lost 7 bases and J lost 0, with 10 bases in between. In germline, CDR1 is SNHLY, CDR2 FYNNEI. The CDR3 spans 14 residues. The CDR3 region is CASMDRSSYNEQFF. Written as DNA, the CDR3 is TGTGCCAGCATGGATCGGAGCTCCTACAATGAGCAGTTCTTC.

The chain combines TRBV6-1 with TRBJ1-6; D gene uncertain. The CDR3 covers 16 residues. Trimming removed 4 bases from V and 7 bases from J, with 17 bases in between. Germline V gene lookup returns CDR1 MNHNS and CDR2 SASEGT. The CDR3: CASSATDGLPNSPLHF. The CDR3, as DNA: TGTGCCAGCAGTGCAACCGACGGACTCCCGAATTCACCCCTCCACTTT.

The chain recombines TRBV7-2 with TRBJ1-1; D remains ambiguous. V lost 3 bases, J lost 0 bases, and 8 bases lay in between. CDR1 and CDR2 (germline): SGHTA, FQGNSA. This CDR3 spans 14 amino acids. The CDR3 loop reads CASSFGRVNTEAFF. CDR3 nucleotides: TGTGCCAGCAGCTTCGGAAGAGTGAACACTGAAGCTTTCTTT.

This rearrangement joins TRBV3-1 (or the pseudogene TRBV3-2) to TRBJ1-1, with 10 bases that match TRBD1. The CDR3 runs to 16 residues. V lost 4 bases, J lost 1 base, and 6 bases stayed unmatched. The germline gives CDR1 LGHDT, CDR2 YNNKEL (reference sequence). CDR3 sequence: CASSLRTGGPNTEAFF. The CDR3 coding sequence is TGTGCCAGCAGCCTAAGGACAGGGGGACCGAACACTGAAGCTTTCTTT.

CDR3 bases: TGTGCCAGCAGCTTAGTGGGCATCCTGAGCTCCTACGAGCAGTACTTC. Protein product: CASSLVGILSSYEQYF. The chain employs TRBV7-2 and TRBJ2-7; unclear D gene. Trimming stripped 1 base from V and 0 bases from J, with 13 bases between. This CDR3 is built from 16 residues. The V gene's germline CDR1 is SGHTA and CDR2 FQGNSA.

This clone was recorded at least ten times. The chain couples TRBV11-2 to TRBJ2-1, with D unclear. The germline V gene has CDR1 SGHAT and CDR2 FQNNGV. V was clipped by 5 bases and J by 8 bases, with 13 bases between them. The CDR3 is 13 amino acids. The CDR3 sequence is CASSAGRYDEQFF. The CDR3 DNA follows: TGTGCCAGCAGCGCCGGCAGGTACGATGAGCAGTTCTTC.

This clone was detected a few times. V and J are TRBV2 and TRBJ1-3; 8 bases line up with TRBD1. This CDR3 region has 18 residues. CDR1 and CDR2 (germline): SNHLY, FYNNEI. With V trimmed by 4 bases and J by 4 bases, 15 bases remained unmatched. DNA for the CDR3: TGTGCCAGCAGTGGGACCAGACAGGGGAGCGCAGCAGGAAACACCATATATTTT. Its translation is CASSGTRQGSAAGNTIYF.